This TCR beta chain originates from a study of T cell clusters in autoimmune cytopenias. For the study at large: Healthy control donors averaged around 56 years of age, with a median of around 64 years. Study-wide findings and caveats: Primary autoimmune cytopenia patients appeared to lack physiological T cell clusters present in healthy donors. Comparing secondary cytopenia with chronic lymphocytic leukemia showed no cluster-lack signature, apparently masked by lymphoma repertoire.

The CDR3 spans 14 residues. This clonotype is classed as medium-sized by frequency. What it binds is not known. TRB was amplified by touch-down multiplex PCR, primer pools A and B combined. Using the multiplex PCR reads, TCRdb records one entry per CDR3 protein without DNA. This table holds 4,000 or so distinct CDR3 sequences. About 39,000 genome equivalents of blood DNA were amplified for TRB. This sample also appeared in a second study, on T cell repertoires in aging, cancer and after chemotherapy. That paper adds: Compared with age-matched healthy donors, untreated hematological or solid cancer patients showed higher blood TCR clonality.

The material sequenced was peripheral blood. The sequence was obtained from a human donor in good health. The rearrangement uses TRBV12-3 or TRBV12-4 and TRBJ1-1. The CDR3 protein is CASGGVRAVVEAFF.